This TCR beta chain was identified during a study of T cells in Graves' hyperthyroidism and ophthalmopathy. Germline V lookup: CDR1 DFQATT, CDR2 SNEGSKA (reference sequence). The CDR3 contains 15 residues. With 1 base clipped from V and 4 bases from J, the junction kept 8 bases outside the gene matches. Each patient was aged 18 to 65 and had newly diagnosed hyperthyroidism of under 2 months' duration. This clonotype was seen many times. RNA transcripts gave rise to amplified TCR beta CDR3 regions. The TCR CDR3 was amplified in a first-round RT-PCR using the HTBI primer set. One entry per CDR3 protein results from TCRdb running MiXCR on the multiplex PCR reads. The sample yields around 520,000 distinct CDR3 sequences, roughly 15% seen once.

V usage is TRBV20-1 and J usage is TRBJ2-3, with 7 nucleotides matching TRBD2. The sequence was obtained from a woman between 40 and 50 years old with Graves' hyperthyroidism. Sequencing was done on a sample of blood. In DNA, the CDR3 is TGCAGTGCTAGAGTGGGTGGTAGCGGGCCAGATACGCAGTATTTT. It translates to CSARVGGSGPDTQYF.